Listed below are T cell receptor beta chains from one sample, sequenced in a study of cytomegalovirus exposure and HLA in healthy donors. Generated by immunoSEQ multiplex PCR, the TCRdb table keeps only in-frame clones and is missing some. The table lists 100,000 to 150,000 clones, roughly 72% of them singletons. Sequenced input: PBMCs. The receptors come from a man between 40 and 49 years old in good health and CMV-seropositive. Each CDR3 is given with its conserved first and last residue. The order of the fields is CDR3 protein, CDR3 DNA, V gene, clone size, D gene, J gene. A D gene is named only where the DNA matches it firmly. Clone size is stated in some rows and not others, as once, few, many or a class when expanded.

CATLPLSSYNEQFF TGTGCCACCCTTCCTTTGAGCTCCTACAATGAGCAGTTCTTC TRBV28 - - TRBJ2-1
CASRDLLDSYNSPLHF TGTGCCAGCAGGGACCTCCTCGACAGCTATAATTCACCCCTCCACTTT TRBV6-6 - - TRBJ1-6
CASSQEGDRNNEQFF TGTGCCAGCAGCCAAGAGGGGGACAGGAACAATGAGCAGTTCTTC TRBV4-2 once TRBD1 TRBJ2-1
CASSLARQGGIFGQYF TGCGCCAGCAGCTTGGCGAGACAGGGGGGCATCTTCGGGCAGTACTTC TRBV5-1 - TRBD1 TRBJ2-7
CASSPPGTPALYGYTF TGTGCCAGCAGCCCGCCAGGGACTCCCGCCCTCTATGGCTACACCTTC TRBV9 - - TRBJ1-2
CASSGTAGVTSEAFF TGTGCCAGCAGTGGTACGGCAGGGGTGACGTCTGAAGCTTTCTTT TRBV6-5 - - TRBJ1-1
CASSSGGLEQYF TGCGCCAGCAGTTCCGGTGGTCTCGAGCAGTACTTC TRBV5-1 - - TRBJ2-7
CACGGTNYGYTF TGTGCCTGCGGAGGGACTAACTATGGCTACACCTTC TRBV6-5 - - TRBJ1-2
CASSNLNANPFF TGTGCCAGCAGTAATCTGAACGCTAATCCGTTCTTC TRBV25-1 - - TRBJ2-1
CASSQDHQNTQYF TGTGCCAGCAGCCAAGATCACCAGAATACGCAGTATTTT TRBV4-2 - - TRBJ2-3
CASSAGTNYEQYF TGTGCCAGCAGTGCCGGGACTAACTACGAGCAGTACTTC TRBV2 few TRBD2 TRBJ2-7
CASSEATGTSGIRLAEQYF TGTGCCAGCAGTGAAGCGACCGGGACTAGCGGGATAAGATTGGCCGAGCAGTACTTC TRBV6-1 - TRBD2 TRBJ2-7
CASSWTGENEKLFF TGCGCCAGCAGCTGGACAGGGGAGAATGAAAAACTGTTTTTT TRBV5-1 few TRBD1 TRBJ1-4
CASSLEGEAFGTQYF TGTGCCAGCAGTTTAGAGGGAGAGGCTTTTGGGACCCAGTACTTC TRBV28 - - TRBJ2-5
CASSTPGQGAGANVLTF TGTGCCAGCAGCACACCGGGACAGGGGGCCGGGGCCAACGTCCTGACTTTC TRBV21-1 - - TRBJ2-6
CASSVLRDRGVNEQFF TGTGCCAGCAGCGTCCTCCGGGACAGGGGTGTAAATGAGCAGTTCTTC TRBV5-8 few TRBD1 TRBJ2-1
CAISESLQNNEQFF TGTGCCATCAGTGAGTCGTTACAGAACAATGAGCAGTTCTTC TRBV10-3 few - TRBJ2-1
CASSGGAYGYTF TGTGCCAGCAGCGGGGGAGCCTATGGCTACACCTTC TRBV25-1 - - TRBJ1-2
CAISQGQANTEAFF TGTGCCATCAGTCAGGGTCAGGCGAACACTGAAGCTTTCTTT TRBV10-3 - - TRBJ1-1
CASSLDRGLGNTIYF TGCGCCAGCAGCTTGGACAGGGGGCTTGGAAACACCATATATTTT TRBV5-1 - TRBD1 TRBJ1-3
CASSEGQGARRYEQYF TGTGCCAGCAGTGAGGGACAGGGGGCGAGGCGCTACGAGCAGTACTTC TRBV6-1 - TRBD1 TRBJ2-7
CASSRQGESSAGGTGSTDTQYF TGCGCCAGCAGCCGACAGGGGGAGAGTTCTGCGGGAGGGACCGGGAGCACAGATACGCAGTATTTT TRBV4-1 - - TRBJ2-3
CSASPGGANEKLFF TGCAGCGCCTCCCCCGGGGGGGCTAATGAAAAACTGTTTTTT TRBV29-1 few - TRBJ1-4
CASMGLQTQYF TGTGCCAGCATGGGACTTCAGACCCAGTACTTC TRBV28 - - TRBJ2-5
CASSTPLDRGAGANVLTF TGTGCCAGTAGCACCCCCTTAGACAGGGGGGCTGGGGCCAACGTCCTGACTTTC TRBV19 - TRBD1 TRBJ2-6
CASSLRVGPLHF TGTGCCAGCAGTTTACGGGTCGGACCCCTCCACTTT TRBV27 - - TRBJ1-6
CASSLGPLAGGLREQYF TGTGCCAGCAGCTTGGGCCCGCTAGCGGGGGGGCTAAGGGAGCAGTACTTC TRBV5-4 - TRBD2 TRBJ2-7
CASSLVADNTGELFF TGTGCCAGCAGTTTAGTAGCGGATAACACCGGGGAGCTGTTTTTT TRBV28 - - TRBJ2-2
CASSYGSRIDEKLFF TGTGCCAGCAGTTACGGGAGCAGGATTGACGAAAAACTGTTTTTT TRBV6-6 - - TRBJ1-4
CAISGQGVNTEAFF TGTGCCATCAGTGGACAGGGAGTGAACACTGAAGCTTTCTTT TRBV10-3 - TRBD1 TRBJ1-1
CASSLGHRDYEQYF TGTGCCAGCAGCTTAGGCCACAGGGACTACGAGCAGTACTTC TRBV7-8 - - TRBJ2-7
CAWSAGEGATNEKLFF TGTGCCTGGAGCGCAGGGGAGGGGGCAACTAATGAAAAACTGTTTTTT TRBV30 few - TRBJ1-4
CASSFRRRSEFGNTEAFF TGCGCCAGCAGCTTCCGGAGAAGATCGGAGTTTGGGAACACTGAAGCTTTCTTT TRBV5-1 - - TRBJ1-1
CASRPGTGGAGGGTDTQYF TGCGCCAGCAGACCCGGGACAGGGGGCGCGGGGGGAGGCACAGATACGCAGTATTTT TRBV5-1 few TRBD1 TRBJ2-3
CASSLRVGISSNQPQHF TGTGCCAGCAGCCTCAGGGTAGGGATATCAAGCAATCAGCCCCAGCATTTT TRBV7-3 - - TRBJ1-5
CAISTPGQGAVETQYF TGTGCCATCAGTACACCGGGACAGGGGGCGGTGGAGACCCAGTACTTC TRBV10-3 - TRBD1 TRBJ2-5
CASSWGGQGAFRETQYF TGCGCCAGCAGTTGGGGGGGACAGGGGGCCTTCCGGGAGACCCAGTACTTC TRBV5-1 - TRBD1 TRBJ2-5
CASSLMSGEQPQHF TGTGCCAGCAGCCTTATGTCAGGGGAACAGCCCCAGCATTTT TRBV6-5 - - TRBJ1-5
CASSSRQGTNEKLFF TGTGCCAGCAGCTCCAGACAGGGAACTAATGAAAAACTGTTTTTT TRBV5-6 - TRBD1 TRBJ1-4
CASSNGVSGNTIYF TGTGCCAGCAGTAACGGGGTCTCTGGAAACACCATATATTTT TRBV6-5 - - TRBJ1-3
CSVTLAGVGGGDTQYF TGCAGCGTGACTTTAGCGGGAGTTGGGGGTGGAGATACGCAGTATTTT TRBV29-1 - TRBD2 TRBJ2-3
CASSRWDGGGGYTF TGTGCCAGCAGTCGATGGGACGGCGGGGGTGGCTACACCTTC TRBV27 once - TRBJ1-2
CASSLGRAYNEQFF TGTGCCAGCAGTTTAGGGCGGGCCTACAATGAGCAGTTCTTC TRBV27 few - TRBJ2-1
CASTPGQGGTQYF TGTGCCAGCACCCCGGGACAGGGTGGGACCCAGTACTTC TRBV27 few TRBD1 TRBJ2-5
CASSLGGGSGANVLTF TGTGCCAGCAGCTTGGGGGGGGGCTCTGGGGCCAACGTCCTGACTTTC TRBV5-4 - TRBD2 TRBJ2-6
CASRYGSGSGANVLTF TGTGCCAGCAGGTACGGGAGTGGCTCTGGGGCCAACGTCCTGACTTTC TRBV6-9 few - TRBJ2-6
CASSLGPSGVIKETQYF TGCGCCAGCAGCTTGGGGCCTAGCGGGGTGATAAAAGAGACCCAGTACTTC TRBV5-1 - TRBD2 TRBJ2-5